The 30 T cell receptor beta chains below were found in one sample sequenced in a study of PD-L1 blockade in urothelial cancer. TCRdb keeps only in-frame clones here, not all; method: immunoSEQ multiplex PCR. The sample yields fewer than 35,000 clones, around 87% seen once. The source was PBMCs, collected around atezolizumab (anti-PD-L1) treatment. Receptors originate from a man aged 50 to 59 with urothelial cancer.

The rearrangement links TRBV18 to TRBJ1-2; D remains unclear. The CDR3 covers 14 residues. Deletions cut 3 bases from V and 2 bases from J, with 10 bases between. Germline V gene sequence: CDR1 KGHSH, CDR2 LQKENI. For the CDR3, the DNA is TGTGCCAGCTCACCGGAGGCGATGAACTATGGCTACACCTTC. Translated, it gives CASSPEAMNYGYTF.

This sequence joins TRBV19 and TRBJ2-1; 12 nucleotides agree with TRBD2. Germline values: CDR1 LNHDA, CDR2 SQIVND (reference sequence). The CDR3 consists of 16 residues. After removal of 5 bases from V and 4 bases from J, the junction contained 6 bases not matched to a gene. In DNA form, the CDR3 reads TGTGCCAGTAGTGCGAGACTAGCGGGAGATTACAATGAGCAGTTCTTC. Its translation is CASSARLAGDYNEQFF.

The chain uses TRBV30 and TRBJ2-1; 9 nucleotides agree with TRBD2. The CDR3 is made up of 14 amino acids. Losses at the gene ends were 7 bases for V and 0 bases for J; bases not matched to a gene: 4. Germline CDR1 is GTSNPN and CDR2 is SVGIG (reference sequence). The CDR3 is CALNSGSSYNEQFF. The CDR3 coding sequence is TGTGCCTTAAATAGCGGGAGCTCCTACAATGAGCAGTTCTTC.

The chain combines TRBV15 with TRBJ2-3; 7 bases align to TRBD1. The CDR3 contains 16 residues. J gave up 4 bases and V 0 bases, and 7 bases lay outside the gene matches. Germline lookup yields CDR1 LNHNV and CDR2 YYDKDF (reference sequence). CDR3 amino acids: CATSRDFRGIADTQYF. For the CDR3, the DNA is TGTGCCACCAGCAGAGATTTCAGGGGGATCGCAGATACGCAGTATTTT.

This clone has just one count. The CDR3 here is CASRPLLAGYTDTQYF. The DNA of the CDR3 is TGTGCCAGCAGACCTCTACTAGCGGGATACACAGATACGCAGTATTTT. The V gene is TRBV6-6, the J gene TRBJ2-3, with TRBD2 matching 10 bases. This CDR3 region has 16 residues. CDR1 and CDR2 from the germline V gene are MNHNY and SVGAGI (reference sequence). V dropped 6 bases and J dropped 2; count of bases not matched to a gene: 8.

In this sample, this clone turned up once. The chain has TRBV14 and TRBJ2-7; 9 bases agree with TRBD1. CDR1 is SGHDN and CDR2 is FVKESK in the germline V gene. The junction had 4 bases not matched to a gene; V was cut back by 4 bases and J by 0 bases. This CDR3 spans 15 amino acids. The CDR3, as DNA: TGTGCCAGCAGCCGGACAGGGGATAGCTCCTACGAGCAGTACTTC. Translating it yields CASSRTGDSSYEQYF.

This sequence joins TRBV6-6 and TRBJ2-7; 8 bases match TRBD2. The germline CDR1 and CDR2 sequences are MNHNY and SVGAGI (reference sequence). The trim removed 6 bases at V and 4 bases at J, leaving 8 bases unmatched. The CDR3 runs 14 residues. CDR3 sequence: CASSSAGGRYEQYF. As DNA, the CDR3 is TGTGCCAGCAGCTCGGCGGGGGGTAGGTACGAGCAGTACTTC.

V is TRBV4-3 and J is TRBJ2-3, with 7 bases matching TRBD2. After removal of 0 bases from V and 4 bases from J, the junction contained 7 bases not matched to a gene. Germline CDR1 LGHNA, CDR2 YSLEER. This CDR3 is built from 16 residues. The CDR3, as DNA: TGCGCCAGCAGCCAAGATCGGGCGGGAGTAGCAGATACGCAGTATTTT. This gives the protein CASSQDRAGVADTQYF.

The chain recombines TRBV19 with TRBJ2-3; TRBD2 agrees at 8 bases. The length of the CDR3 is 15 residues. Germline CDR1 reads LNHDA; CDR2 reads SQIVND (reference sequence). V lost 2 bases and J lost 3; bases outside the gene matches: 4. CDR3 residues: CASSIRASGTDTQYF. CDR3 bases: TGTGCCAGTAGTATACGGGCTAGCGGGACAGATACGCAGTATTTT.

DNA of the CDR3: TGTGCCAGCAGCTTAGAACGAGGGGGGGCCTACGAGCAGTACTTC. Amino acid sequence: CASSLERGGAYEQYF. This chain uses TRBV7-3 with TRBJ2-7, with D maybe TRBD2 (7 bases). CDR1 is SGHTA and CDR2 is FQGTGA in the germline V gene. CDR3 size: 15 residues. Trimming stripped 2 bases from V and 2 bases from J, with 13 bases between. The full variable domain, its missing parts supplied by reference TRBV7-3 and TRBJ2-7, is GAGVSQTPSNKVTEKGKYVELRCDPISGHTALYWYRQSLGQGPEFLIYFQGTGAADDSGLPNDRFFAVRPEGSVSTLKIQRTERGDSAVYLCASSLERGGAYEQYFGPGTRLTVT.

V gene TRBV10-1 combines with J gene TRBJ1-5; 8 bases map to TRBD1. The CDR3 runs to 16 residues. Germline V lookup: CDR1 WNHNN, CDR2 SYGVQD (reference sequence). V shed 8 bases and J 2 bases; nucleotides not matched to a gene: 11. The CDR3 sequence is CASWRDRRKGNQPQHF. The CDR3 nucleotides are TGCGCCAGCTGGCGGGACAGGCGAAAGGGCAATCAGCCCCAGCATTTT.

This chain uses TRBV11-2 with TRBJ1-1; D unresolved. The V end lost 0 bases, the J end lost 0 bases, and 14 bases lay between the germline ends. CDR3 length equals 17 residues. From germline, CDR1 is SGHAT and CDR2 FQNNGV. The CDR3 nucleotides read TGTGCCAGCAGCTTAGAGGGTCCGGCGGGGTTGAACACTGAAGCTTTCTTT. This gives the protein CASSLEGPAGLNTEAFF. Full variable domain (missing parts from reference TRBV11-2 and TRBJ1-1): EAGVAQSPRYKIIEKRQSVAFWCNPISGHATLYWYQQILGQGPKLLIQFQNNGVVDDSQLPKDRFSAERLKGVDSTLKIQPAKLEDSAVYLCASSLEGPAGLNTEAFFGQGTRLTVV.

The rearrangement links TRBV14 to TRBJ1-4; no clear D. This CDR3 comprises 15 residues. CDR1 is SGHDN, CDR2 FVKESK, per germline. V was cut by 4 bases and J by 1 base, with 10 bases left in between. Here the CDR3 reads CASSLTGRTNEKLFF. Here the CDR3 DNA reads TGTGCCAGCAGCCTCACGGGAAGAACTAATGAAAAACTGTTTTTT.

The chain carries TRBV30 and TRBJ1-5; D remains ambiguous. V lost 0 bases, J lost 0 bases, and 9 bases lay in between. CDR1 GTSNPN and CDR2 SVGIG come from the germline V gene (reference sequence). CDR3 length: 15 amino acids. The CDR3 spells CAWSVEPGSNQPQHF. In nucleotides, the CDR3 is TGTGCCTGGAGTGTAGAACCGGGTAGCAATCAGCCCCAGCATTTT.

The V gene is TRBV30, the J gene TRBJ2-1; 8 positions agree with TRBD1. CDR1 is GTSNPN and CDR2 is SVGIG in the germline V gene (reference sequence). The CDR3 is 13 residues long. Trimming at V came to 3 bases and at J to 6 bases, leaving 4 bases not matched to a gene. The CDR3 DNA reads TGTGCCTGGAGATTGGACAGGGCCAATGAGCAGTTCTTC. Residues: CAWRLDRANEQFF.

This clone was seen just once. The chain combines TRBV2 with TRBJ2-1; no firm D call. V was cut by 3 bases and J by 2 bases, with 14 bases left in between. CDR3 length: 16 residues. In germline, CDR1 is SNHLY, CDR2 FYNNEI. The CDR3, as DNA: TGTGCCAGCAGTGAGATTCAGAGACTCACCTACAATGAGCAGTTCTTC. This encodes CASSEIQRLTYNEQFF.

The chain is built from TRBV21-1 and TRBJ2-7; the DNA was not used to check the table's D call, TRBD2. TRBV21-1 is given as a pseudogene. This CDR3 is 16 amino acids long. This CDR3 is CASSWDLRSGSYEQYF. DNA of the CDR3: TGTGCCAGCAGCTGGGACCTGAGGAGCGGGAGCTACGAGCAGTACTTC.

This chain links TRBV19 with TRBJ2-1; TRBD2 matches at 13 bases. Germline lookup yields CDR1 LNHDA and CDR2 SQIVND (reference sequence). J lost 7 bases, V lost 7 bases, and 7 bases had no gene match. The CDR3 runs to 15 residues. The CDR3 loop is CASTPLAGGWNEQFF. CDR3 bases: TGTGCCAGTACCCCACTAGCGGGAGGGTGGAATGAGCAGTTCTTC.

This chain uses TRBV27 with TRBJ2-7; 7 positions match TRBD2. With V trimmed by 2 bases and J by 2 bases, 3 bases remained unmatched. Germline V CDR1 and CDR2: MNHEY, SMNVEV (reference sequence). The CDR3 extends over 14 amino acids. Written as DNA, the CDR3 is TGTGCCAGCAGTTTAAAGGGAGGGACCTACGAGCAGTACTTC. Its protein product is CASSLKGGTYEQYF.

This chain uses TRBV29-1 with TRBJ2-1, with 16 bases aligning to TRBD2. Looked up from germline, CDR1 is SQVTM and CDR2 is ANQGSEA. CDR3 length equals 17 residues. Trimming at V came to 5 bases and at J to 4 bases, leaving 8 bases not matched to a gene. This chain's CDR3 is CSVPGLAGGPGYNEQFF. CDR3 DNA: TGCAGCGTTCCGGGACTAGCGGGAGGGCCGGGATACAATGAGCAGTTCTTC.

The V call is TRBV28, the J call TRBJ1-3; D unresolved. The germline V and J ends were trimmed by 5 bases and 0 bases, with 8 bases remaining between them. The CDR3 consists of 14 residues. CDR1 and CDR2 from the germline V gene are MDHEN and SYDVKM. Written as DNA, the CDR3 is TGTGCCAGCAGTCCCGGGTCCTCTGGAAACACCATATATTTT. Its protein product is CASSPGSSGNTIYF.

V usage is TRBV2 and J usage is TRBJ2-3; D unresolved. Per germline, CDR1 SNHLY and CDR2 FYNNEI. This CDR3 spans 15 amino acids. V gave up 3 bases and J gave up 1 base, with 11 bases separating them. The CDR3 sequence: CASSETGYGTDTQYF. In DNA form, the CDR3 reads TGTGCCAGCAGTGAGACGGGTTATGGCACAGATACGCAGTATTTT.

This clone appeared a few times. The chain joins TRBV7-8 to TRBJ2-2; 8 bases align to TRBD1. The CDR3 has 13 residues. The V gene end was trimmed by 6 bases and the J gene end by 6 bases; junction bases not matched to a gene: 3. CDR1 is SGHVS, CDR2 FQNEAQ, per germline. The CDR3 is CASREQGAGELFF. The CDR3 nucleotides are TGTGCCAGCAGAGAACAGGGGGCCGGGGAGCTGTTTTTT.

This rearrangement joins TRBV11-3 to TRBJ2-7; 10 nucleotides agree with TRBD1. Looked up from germline, CDR1 is SGHNT and CDR2 is YENEEA. The CDR3 contains 16 residues. The ends lost 3 bases at V and 0 bases at J; junction bases unmatched: 5. The CDR3 sequence: CASSLGQGLGSYEQYF. The CDR3 coding sequence is TGTGCCAGCAGCTTGGGACAGGGGTTAGGCTCCTACGAGCAGTACTTC.

Here the CDR3 DNA reads TGTGCCTGGAGTGTACAGGGACACTTAAAAGAGACCCAGTACTTC. Its translation: CAWSVQGHLKETQYF. This chain connects TRBV30 to TRBJ2-5; maybe TRBD1 (6 bases). V lost 0 bases and J 3 bases, leaving 14 bases between the germline ends. In germline, CDR1 is GTSNPN, CDR2 SVGIG (reference sequence). The CDR3 contains 15 residues.

This clone was detected only once. The chain uses TRBV7-6 and TRBJ2-1; 7 nucleotides align to TRBD1. The CDR3 is 20 amino acids. The V gene's germline CDR1 is SGHVS and CDR2 FNYEAQ. V shed 0 bases, J shed 0 bases, and the junction held 14 bases outside the gene matches. CDR3 loop: CASSLAPRQGTGSSYNEQFF. For the CDR3, the DNA is TGTGCCAGCAGCTTAGCCCCTAGACAGGGTACGGGGAGCTCCTACAATGAGCAGTTCTTC.

This rearrangement joins TRBV28 to TRBJ2-7, with 10 bases fitting TRBD2. The CDR3 consists of 15 residues. Germline CDR1 and CDR2: MDHEN and SYDVKM. The J segment lost 2 bases and the V segment lost 6 bases, leaving 7 bases of the junction unmatched. CDR3 protein: CASSSSGSSPYEQYF. The DNA for the CDR3 is TGTGCCAGCAGCTCTAGCGGGAGTTCCCCCTACGAGCAGTACTTC.

This clone was found once. The V gene is TRBV2, the J gene TRBJ2-2, with 12 bases fitting TRBD2. Germline V gene data show CDR1 as SNHLY and CDR2 as FYNNEI. The trim removed 6 bases at V and 4 bases at J, leaving 6 bases unmatched. The CDR3 loop spans 16 amino acids. CDR3 bases: TGTGCCAGCAGAGATCCTAGCGGGGGGGCCACCGGGGAGCTGTTTTTT. This codes for CASRDPSGGATGELFF.

This clone was counted a single time. V usage is TRBV18 and J usage is TRBJ2-5, with a weak D call TRBD2 (7 bases). Per germline, CDR1 KGHSH and CDR2 LQKENI. CDR3 length equals 17 residues. Trimming stripped 4 bases from V and 2 bases from J, with 20 bases between. The CDR3 loop is CASSLEQGRGAQETQYF. CDR3 nucleotides: TGTGCCAGCTCACTCGAACAGGGACGGGGGGCACAAGAGACCCAGTACTTC. Complete variable domain (other parts from reference TRBV18 and TRBJ2-5): NAGVMQNPRHLVRRRGQEARLRCSPMKGHSHVYWYRQLPEEGLKFMVYLQKENIIDESGMPKERFSAEFPKEGPSILRIQQVVRGDSAAYFCASSLEQGRGAQETQYFGPGTRLLVL.

The chain combines TRBV7-9 with TRBJ2-5, with a tentative D call TRBD2 (5 bases). This CDR3 has 14 amino acids. The V and J ends lost 6 bases and 0 bases respectively, with 11 bases between them. Germline CDR1 is SEHNR and CDR2 is FQNEAQ (reference sequence). CDR3 amino acids: CASRLEGHQETQYF. CDR3 nucleotide sequence: TGTGCCAGCAGGCTCGAGGGCCACCAAGAGACCCAGTACTTC.